A single sample gave rise to the 30 T cell receptor beta chains below, sequenced in a study of spatial heterogeneity in lung cancer. TCRdb re-called the 5' RACE reads through MiXCR, storing one row per CDR3 protein. The table lists approximately 56,000 distinct CDR3 sequences, roughly 7% of them singletons, with 35% in the top ten. The sample's time point: blood at routine non-recurrence follow-up after resection. Tumor, nontumor lung or frozen PBMC supplied whole RNA that was sequenced unsorted. The sample was PBMCs, taken at follow-up. These receptors were collected from a female donor with early-stage non-small cell lung cancer.

This clonotype was seen ten or more times. The V call is TRBV10-3, the J call TRBJ2-7; D remains ambiguous. The germline V and J ends were trimmed by 8 bases and 5 bases, with 4 bases remaining between them. Germline values: CDR1 ENHRY, CDR2 SYGVKD. CDR3 length: 9 amino acids. The CDR3 region has the DNA TGTGCCATCTTAGACGAGCAGTACTTC. Its translation: CAILDEQYF.

The CDR3 protein is CASSPPGQSSTDTQYF. The CDR3, as DNA: TGTGCCAGCTCACCTCCGGGACAGAGTAGCACAGATACGCAGTATTTT. V usage is TRBV18 and J usage is TRBJ2-3; TRBD1 agrees at 7 bases. The CDR3 has 16 amino acids. V trimming: 3 bases; J trimming: 0 bases; junction bases outside the gene matches: 6. From germline, CDR1 is KGHSH and CDR2 LQKENI.

At least ten counts were recorded for this clonotype. The chain is built from TRBV28 and TRBJ1-2, with D possibly matching TRBD1 (5 bases). The length of the CDR3 is 15 residues. V shed 1 base and J shed 0 bases, with 9 bases lying between them. Germline lookup yields CDR1 MDHEN and CDR2 SYDVKM. CDR3 nucleotide sequence: TGTGCCAGCAGTTTATATGGGGGGACTAACTATGGCTACACCTTC. Protein: CASSLYGGTNYGYTF.

This clonotype appeared many times. The rearrangement links TRBV6-2 or TRBV6-3 to TRBJ2-3; the match to TRBD2 covers 12 bases. Germline CDR1 and CDR2: MNHEY and SVGEGT. The ends lost 5 bases at V and 15 bases at J; junction bases unmatched: 6. This CDR3 spans 12 amino acids. The CDR3 here is CASSPGLAGIYF. In DNA, the CDR3 is TGTGCCAGCAGTCCAGGACTAGCGGGGATATATTTT.

This clonotype was counted ten times or more. The V gene is TRBV29-1, the J gene TRBJ1-1; TRBD1 might be the D (6 bases). The V end was cut by 6 bases, the J end by 1 base, with 24 bases between. This CDR3 comprises 17 residues. Germline V gene data show CDR1 as SQVTM and CDR2 as ANQGSEA. This CDR3 is CSVPSGGLVRRNTEAFF. The CDR3 region has the DNA TGCAGCGTCCCCAGCGGGGGCCTCGTACGAAGGAACACTGAAGCTTTCTTT.

In this sample, this clonotype turned up many times. The chain combines TRBV6-1 with TRBJ2-7, with D perhaps TRBD2 (6 bases). The CDR3 is 14 residues long. Germline CDR1 is MNHNS and CDR2 is SASEGT. The V and J ends lost 2 bases and 9 bases respectively, with 17 bases between them. The CDR3 region is CASSERAGRGRQYF. DNA for the CDR3: TGTGCCAGCAGTGAAAGAGCGGGCCGAGGGCGGCAGTACTTC.

The chain couples TRBV7-2 to TRBJ2-5; 8 bases map to TRBD2. Germline V CDR1 and CDR2: SGHTA, FQGNSA. V was pared by 4 bases and J by 1 base, with 5 bases of the junction left unmatched. CDR3 length: 15 residues. The CDR3 DNA is TGTGCCAGCAGCTCCCGGACTAGCCTCCAAGAGACCCAGTACTTC. It codes for CASSSRTSLQETQYF.

The chain is built from TRBV6-5 and TRBJ1-1; D remains ambiguous. Germline V gene lookup returns CDR1 MNHEY and CDR2 SVGAGI. The V and J ends lost 0 bases and 4 bases respectively, with 6 bases between them. The length of the CDR3 is 13 residues. CDR3 residues: CASSYSLITEAFF. CDR3 DNA: TGTGCCAGCAGTTACTCATTGATCACTGAAGCTTTCTTT.

The V gene is TRBV5-1, the J gene TRBJ2-1, with a tentative D call TRBD1 (6 bases). CDR3 length equals 14 residues. Between the trimmed V and J ends, which lost 7 bases and 9 bases, there was a span of 20 bases. Germline V lookup: CDR1 SGHRS, CDR2 YFSETQ. The CDR3 region is CASADSQGRSEQFF. The CDR3 DNA reads TGCGCCAGCGCTGACTCCCAGGGGCGTAGTGAGCAGTTCTTC.

The chain couples TRBV19 to TRBJ1-1; D gene unclear. The CDR3 consists of 15 residues. Germline V gene lookup returns CDR1 LNHDA and CDR2 SQIVND (reference sequence). V lost 10 bases to trimming and J lost 2 bases, with 20 bases between them. CDR3 coding DNA: TGTGCCACCCTGAGCCTTAGTAAGTCCAACACTGAAGCTTTCTTT. This sequence encodes CATLSLSKSNTEAFF.

This clonotype was observed at least ten times. This chain links TRBV20-1 with TRBJ1-4; TRBD1 matches 7 bases. V gave up 6 bases and J gave up 5 bases; unmatched junction bases: 9. The germline gives CDR1 DFQATT, CDR2 SNEGSKA (reference sequence). The CDR3 covers 14 residues. The CDR3 DNA reads as TGCAGTGCCGAGAACAGGGGAGGGAATGAAAAACTGTTTTTT. This translates into CSAENRGGNEKLFF.

This clonotype was observed a handful of times. This chain uses TRBV7-2 with TRBJ2-5; D remains unclear. V was clipped by 1 base and J by 1 base, with 7 bases between them. The CDR3 spans 14 residues. Germline V CDR1 and CDR2: SGHTA, FQGNSA. The CDR3 DNA is TGTGCCAGCAGCTTAGTGCGACTCCAAGAGACCCAGTACTTC. Its protein is CASSLVRLQETQYF. Full variable domain (missing parts from reference TRBV7-2 and TRBJ2-5): GAGVSQSPSNKVTEKGKDVELRCDPISGHTALYWYRQSLGQGLEFLIYFQGNSAPDKSGLPSDRFSAERTGGSVSTLTIQRTQQEDSAVYLCASSLVRLQETQYFGPGTRLLVL.

This clonotype was detected a few times. The chain recombines TRBV5-1 with TRBJ2-7; possibly TRBD1 for D (5 bases). The CDR3 contains 15 residues. Germline values: CDR1 SGHRS, CDR2 YFSETQ. Trimming stripped 5 bases from V and 0 bases from J, with 15 bases between. The CDR3 sequence is CASRYIDRSSYEQYF. The CDR3 nucleotides read TGCGCCAGCAGATACATCGACAGATCCTCCTACGAGCAGTACTTC.

This clonotype was recorded at least ten times. V gene TRBV5-1 combines with J gene TRBJ2-3; 13 bases are a match to TRBD2. This CDR3 is 15 amino acids long. The junction had 4 bases not matched to a gene; V was cut back by 4 bases and J by 5 bases. Germline V gene lookup returns CDR1 SGHRS and CDR2 YFSETQ. CDR3: CASSLRTSGGDTQYF. The DNA for the CDR3 is TGCGCCAGCAGCCTAAGGACTAGCGGGGGAGATACGCAGTATTTT.

The V and J genes are TRBV10-3 and TRBJ1-1; 7 bases are a match to TRBD1. Germline trimming cut 0 bases from V and 5 bases from J; bases unmatched to any gene: 3. The V gene's germline CDR1 is ENHRY and CDR2 SYGVKD. This CDR3 contains 14 residues. The DNA for the CDR3 is TGTGCCATCAGTGAGTCGGACAGGCTAACTGAAGCTTTCTTT. Translated, it gives CAISESDRLTEAFF.

This clonotype has at least ten counts. The J gene is TRBJ1-4, the V gene TRBV29-1; TRBD1 is a possible D gene (5 bases). Per the germline V gene, CDR1 is SQVTM and CDR2 is ANQGSEA. The CDR3 has 17 residues. The V and J ends lost 1 base and 5 bases respectively, with 20 bases between them. The CDR3 DNA is TGCAGCGTTGAAGGAAGGCTGGGGGACCTTGGAAATGAAAAACTGTTTTTT. It is translated as CSVEGRLGDLGNEKLFF.

The V gene is TRBV6-5, the J gene TRBJ1-1; perhaps TRBD1 as D (6 bases). Germline V gene sequence: CDR1 MNHEY, CDR2 SVGAGI. V was trimmed by 5 bases and J by 6 bases, leaving 16 bases between them. CDR3 length: 14 amino acids. Here the CDR3 reads CASSLNPGGPEAFF. DNA for the CDR3: TGTGCCAGCAGTCTAAATCCGGGGGGCCCTGAAGCTTTCTTT.

The rearrangement joins TRBV29-1 to TRBJ1-4; possibly TRBD1 for D (5 bases). Per the germline V gene, CDR1 is SQVTM and CDR2 is ANQGSEA. V lost 6 bases and J lost 5, with 19 bases in between. The CDR3 totals 15 residues. The CDR3 DNA reads TGCAGCGTAAACGGGGGTGGCGGGCCGAATGAAAAACTGTTTTTT. It is translated as CSVNGGGGPNEKLFF.

This clonotype was counted at least ten times. This rearrangement joins TRBV6-2 or TRBV6-3 to TRBJ2-4, with D perhaps matching TRBD1 or TRBD2 (5 bases each). This CDR3 has 15 amino acids. CDR1 and CDR2 (germline): MNHEY, SVGEGT. With 8 bases removed from V and 2 bases from J, the gap between germline ends came to 16 bases. DNA of the CDR3: TGTGCCAGCCGGGAATTTGGGACCACCAAAAACATTCAGTACTTC. It encodes CASREFGTTKNIQYF.

This clonotype was counted ten times or more. The rearrangement joins TRBV5-4 to TRBJ2-1, with 10 bases lining up with TRBD2. V trimming: 0 bases; J trimming: 7 bases; junction bases outside the gene matches: 10. The CDR3 extends over 17 amino acids. Germline CDR1 reads SGHNT; CDR2 reads YYREEE (reference sequence). CDR3 region: CASSLDLVAGGPNEQFF. The CDR3 nucleotides read TGTGCCAGCAGCTTGGACCTCGTAGCGGGGGGCCCGAATGAGCAGTTCTTC. Drawing the rest from reference TRBV5-4 and TRBJ2-1, the complete variable domain is ETGVTQSPTHLIKTRGQQVTLRCSSQSGHNTVSWYQQALGQGPQFIFQYYREEENGRGNFPPRFSGLQFPNYSSELNVNALELDDSALYLCASSLDLVAGGPNEQFFGPGTRLTVL.

There are many counts of this clonotype. J is TRBJ2-3 and V is TRBV7-8, with TRBD2 matching over 9 bases. This CDR3 spans 15 amino acids. V was pared by 2 bases and J by 2 bases, with 2 bases of the junction left unmatched. Per the germline V gene, CDR1 is SGHVS and CDR2 is FQNEAQ. For the CDR3, the DNA is TGTGCCAGCAGCTTATCTAGCGGGGACACAGATACGCAGTATTTT. It encodes CASSLSSGDTDTQYF.

The rearrangement joins TRBV7-9 to TRBJ2-5, with 13 bases lining up with TRBD2. J was trimmed by 2 bases and V by 5 bases; bases with no gene match: 11. The CDR3 spans 18 residues. Looked up from germline, CDR1 is SEHNR and CDR2 is FQNEAQ (reference sequence). CDR3 region: CASSTPGLAGSSQETQYF. The CDR3 nucleotides read TGTGCCAGCAGCACTCCGGGACTAGCGGGGTCCTCACAAGAGACCCAGTACTTC.

This clonotype occurred many times. The chain recombines TRBV7-2 with TRBJ2-2; no clear D gene. CDR1 SGHTA and CDR2 FQGNSA come from the germline V gene. The CDR3 length is 14 residues. V lost 5 bases and J lost 1, with 8 bases in between. The DNA of the CDR3 is TGTGCCAGCAGCCCCTCAGAGAACACCGGGGAGCTGTTTTTT. Translation: CASSPSENTGELFF.

This clonotype was picked up many times. This chain joins TRBV24-1 and TRBJ2-1; 7 nucleotides align to TRBD1. The V gene's germline CDR1 is KGHDR and CDR2 SFDVKD. This CDR3 spans 15 amino acids. With V trimmed by 4 bases and J by 4 bases, 6 bases remained unmatched. The CDR3 protein is CATSEQGTGYNEQFF. CDR3 sequence (DNA): TGTGCCACCAGTGAACAGGGGACGGGTTACAATGAGCAGTTCTTC.

Of note for this clonotype: Given a much more abundant clone one base away, this may be a read error. The chain has TRBV7-8 and TRBJ1-4; D is uncertain. The CDR3 length is 12 residues. CDR1 and CDR2 (germline): SGHVS, FQNEAQ. The CDR3 sequence is CAGSGLPEKLFF. The DNA of the CDR3 is TGTGCCGGCAGCGGGCTCCCTGAAAAACTGTTTTTT.

There are a few counts of this clonotype. The V and J genes are TRBV6-2 or TRBV6-3 and TRBJ2-1; 10 nucleotides agree with TRBD2. With V trimmed by 7 bases and J by 7 bases, 7 bases remained unmatched. There are 14 residues in the CDR3. Germline assignment: CDR1 MNHEY and CDR2 SVGEGT. CDR3: CASTERGGRNEQFF. CDR3 bases: TGTGCCAGCACCGAGCGGGGGGGTAGGAATGAGCAGTTCTTC.

Ten or more counts support this clonotype. The chain combines TRBV6-4 with TRBJ2-2; D is undetermined. Between the trimmed V and J ends, which lost 4 bases and 6 bases, there was a span of 9 bases. From germline, CDR1 is MRHNA and CDR2 SNTAGT. This CDR3 comprises 13 residues. The CDR3 loop reads CASSAVLSGELFF. In DNA form, the CDR3 reads TGTGCCAGCAGTGCGGTTCTCTCCGGGGAGCTGTTTTTT.

V usage is TRBV2 and J usage is TRBJ2-5; D unresolved. The CDR3 is 13 amino acids. V was clipped by 2 bases and J by 4 bases, with 8 bases between them. Germline lookup yields CDR1 SNHLY and CDR2 FYNNEI. The CDR3 coding sequence is TGTGCCAGCAGTGAATACAGAAGAGAGACCCAGTACTTC. Translating gives CASSEYRRETQYF.

This clonotype was counted a few times. The chain has TRBV28 and TRBJ2-7; possible D gene TRBD2, 5 bases. Germline V lookup: CDR1 MDHEN, CDR2 SYDVKM. With 7 bases removed from V and 3 bases from J, the gap between germline ends came to 16 bases. The CDR3 runs 14 residues. CDR3 nucleotides: TGTGCCAGCACCTCCAACGGGAAAAGCTACGAGCAGTACTTC. Protein: CASTSNGKSYEQYF.

The rearrangement joins TRBV7-9 to TRBJ1-4; tentatively, D is TRBD1 (6 bases). The germline CDR1 and CDR2 sequences are SEHNR and FQNEAQ (reference sequence). CDR3 length equals 13 residues. Trimming pared 2 bases from V and 8 bases from J, leaving 9 bases between. The CDR3 bases are TGTGCCAGCAGCTTAACAGGGAACGAAAAACTGTTTTTT. This gives the protein CASSLTGNEKLFF.